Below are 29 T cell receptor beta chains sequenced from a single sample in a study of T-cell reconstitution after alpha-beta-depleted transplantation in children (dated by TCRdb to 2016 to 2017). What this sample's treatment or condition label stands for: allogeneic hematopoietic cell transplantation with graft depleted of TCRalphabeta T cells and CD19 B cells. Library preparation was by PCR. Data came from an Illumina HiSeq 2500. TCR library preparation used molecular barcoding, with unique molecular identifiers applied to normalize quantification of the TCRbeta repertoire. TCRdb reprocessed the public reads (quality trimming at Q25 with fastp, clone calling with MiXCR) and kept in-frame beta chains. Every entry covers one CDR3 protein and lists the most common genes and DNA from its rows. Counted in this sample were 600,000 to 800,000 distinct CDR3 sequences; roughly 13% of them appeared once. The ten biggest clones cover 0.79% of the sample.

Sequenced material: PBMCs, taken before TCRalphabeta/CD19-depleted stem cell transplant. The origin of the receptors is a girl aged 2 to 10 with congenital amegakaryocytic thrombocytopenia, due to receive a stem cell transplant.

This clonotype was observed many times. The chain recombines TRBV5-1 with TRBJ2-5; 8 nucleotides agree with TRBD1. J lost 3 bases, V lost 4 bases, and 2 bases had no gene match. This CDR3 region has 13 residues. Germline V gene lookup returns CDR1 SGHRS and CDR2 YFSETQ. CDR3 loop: CASSKTGEETQYF. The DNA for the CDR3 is TGCGCCAGCAGCAAGACAGGGGAAGAGACCCAGTACTTC.

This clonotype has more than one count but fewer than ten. The CDR3 bases are TGCGCCAGCAGCCAAGAGGCTGGGGTCAATGAGCAGTTCTTC. This sequence encodes CASSQEAGVNEQFF. The V call is TRBV4-1, the J call TRBJ2-1; D is uncertain. From germline, CDR1 is MGHRA and CDR2 YSYEKL. The CDR3 totals 14 residues. Trimming left V 0 bases short and J 6 bases short, with 9 bases between.

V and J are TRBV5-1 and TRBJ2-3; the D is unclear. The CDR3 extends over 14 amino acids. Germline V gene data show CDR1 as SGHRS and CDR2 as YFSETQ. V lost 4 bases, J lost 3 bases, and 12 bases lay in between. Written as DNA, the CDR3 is TGCGCCAGCAGCCGTAACCTCGAGACAGATACGCAGTATTTT. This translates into CASSRNLETDTQYF.

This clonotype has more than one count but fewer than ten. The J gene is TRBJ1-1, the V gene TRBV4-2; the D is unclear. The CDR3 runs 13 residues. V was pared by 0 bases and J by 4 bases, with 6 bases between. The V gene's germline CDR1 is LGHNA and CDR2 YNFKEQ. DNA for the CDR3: TGTGCCAGCAGCCAAGAGATAGTCACTGAAGCTTTCTTT. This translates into CASSQEIVTEAFF.

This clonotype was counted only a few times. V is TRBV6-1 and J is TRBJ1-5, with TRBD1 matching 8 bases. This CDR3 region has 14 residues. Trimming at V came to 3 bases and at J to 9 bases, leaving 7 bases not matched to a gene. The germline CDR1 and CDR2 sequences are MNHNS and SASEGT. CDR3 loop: CASSDIDRGRPQHF. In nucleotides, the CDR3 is TGTGCCAGCAGTGACATCGACAGGGGCCGGCCCCAGCATTTT.

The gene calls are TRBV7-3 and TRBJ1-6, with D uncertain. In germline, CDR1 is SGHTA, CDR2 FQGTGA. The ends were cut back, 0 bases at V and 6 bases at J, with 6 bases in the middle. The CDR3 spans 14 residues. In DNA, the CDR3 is TGTGCCAGCAGCTTAACGGAGGGTAATTCACCCCTCCACTTT. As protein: CASSLTEGNSPLHF. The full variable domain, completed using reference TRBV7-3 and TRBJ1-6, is GAGVSQTPSNKVTEKGKYVELRCDPISGHTALYWYRQSLGQGPEFLIYFQGTGAADDSGLPNDRFFAVRPEGSVSTLKIQRTERGDSAVYLCASSLTEGNSPLHFGNGTRLTVT.

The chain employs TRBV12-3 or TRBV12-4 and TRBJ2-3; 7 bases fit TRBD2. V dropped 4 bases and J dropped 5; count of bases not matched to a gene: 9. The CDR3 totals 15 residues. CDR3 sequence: CASSSSGIWIDTQYF. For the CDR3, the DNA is TGTGCCAGCAGTTCCAGCGGGATTTGGATAGATACGCAGTATTTT.

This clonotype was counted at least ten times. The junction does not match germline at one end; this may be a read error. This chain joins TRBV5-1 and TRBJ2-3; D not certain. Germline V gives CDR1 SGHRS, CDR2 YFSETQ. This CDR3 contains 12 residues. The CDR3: CASSLALDTQYF. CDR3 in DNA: TGTGCCAGCAGCTTAGCTTTGGATACGCAGTATTTT.

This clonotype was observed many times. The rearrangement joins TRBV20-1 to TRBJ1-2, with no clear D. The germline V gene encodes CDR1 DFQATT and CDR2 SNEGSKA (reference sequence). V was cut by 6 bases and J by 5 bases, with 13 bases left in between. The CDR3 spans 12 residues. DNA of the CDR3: TGCAGTGCCAGCCTAGGACGGTATGGCTACACCTTC. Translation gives CSASLGRYGYTF.

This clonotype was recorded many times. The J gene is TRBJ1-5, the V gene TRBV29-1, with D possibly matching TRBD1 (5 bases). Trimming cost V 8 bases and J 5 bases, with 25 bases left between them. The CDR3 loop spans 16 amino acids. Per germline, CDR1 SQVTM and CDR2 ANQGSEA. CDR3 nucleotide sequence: TGCAGCTTTAACCTCTCCGGGACCGAAAAGGATCAGCCCCAGCATTTT. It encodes CSFNLSGTEKDQPQHF.

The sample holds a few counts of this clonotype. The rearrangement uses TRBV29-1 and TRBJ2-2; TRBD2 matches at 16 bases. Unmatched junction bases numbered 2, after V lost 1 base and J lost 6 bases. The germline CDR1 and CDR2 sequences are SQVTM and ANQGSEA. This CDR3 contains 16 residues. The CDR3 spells CSVEGGTSGRAGELFF. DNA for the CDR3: TGCAGCGTTGAAGGGGGGACTAGCGGGAGGGCCGGGGAGCTGTTTTTT.

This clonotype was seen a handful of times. CDR3 DNA: TGTGCCAGCGCAGCTCTATCCCGGGAGACCCAGTACTTC. This encodes CASAALSRETQYF. This chain uses TRBV12-3 or TRBV12-4 with TRBJ2-5, with no clear D. The CDR3 consists of 13 residues. Trimming removed 8 bases from V and 5 bases from J, with 15 bases in between.

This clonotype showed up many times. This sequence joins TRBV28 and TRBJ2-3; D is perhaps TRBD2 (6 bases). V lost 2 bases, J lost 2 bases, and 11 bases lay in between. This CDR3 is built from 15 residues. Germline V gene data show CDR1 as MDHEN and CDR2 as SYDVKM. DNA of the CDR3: TGTGCCAGCAGTTTACGGGGGAGAGCCACAGATACGCAGTATTTT. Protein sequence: CASSLRGRATDTQYF. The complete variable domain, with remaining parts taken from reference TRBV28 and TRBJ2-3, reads DVKVTQSSRYLVKRTGEKVFLECVQDMDHENMFWYRQDPGLGLRLIYFSYDVKMKEKGDIPEGYSVSREKKERFSLILESASTNQTSMYLCASSLRGRATDTQYFGPGTRLTVL.

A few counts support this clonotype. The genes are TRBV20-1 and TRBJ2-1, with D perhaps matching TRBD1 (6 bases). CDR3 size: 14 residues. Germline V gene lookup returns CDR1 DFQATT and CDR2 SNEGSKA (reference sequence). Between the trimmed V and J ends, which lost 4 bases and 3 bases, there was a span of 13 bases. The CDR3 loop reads CSATPTGFYNEQFF. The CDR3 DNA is TGCAGTGCTACTCCAACAGGGTTCTACAATGAGCAGTTCTTC.

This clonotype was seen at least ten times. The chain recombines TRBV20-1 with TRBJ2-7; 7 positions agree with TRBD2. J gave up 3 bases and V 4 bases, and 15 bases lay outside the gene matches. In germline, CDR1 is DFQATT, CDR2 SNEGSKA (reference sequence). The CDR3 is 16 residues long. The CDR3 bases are TGCAGTGCTACCGATCTGAGGGAGGGCCTGGGCTACGAGCAGTACTTC. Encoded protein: CSATDLREGLGYEQYF.

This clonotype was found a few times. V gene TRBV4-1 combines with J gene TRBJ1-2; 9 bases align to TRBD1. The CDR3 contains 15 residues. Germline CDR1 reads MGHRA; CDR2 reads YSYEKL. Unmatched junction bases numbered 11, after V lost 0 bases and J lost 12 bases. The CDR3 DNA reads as TGCGCCAGCAGCCAAGAGAGGGGACAGGGACAGGAAAACACCTTC. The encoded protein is CASSQERGQGQENTF.

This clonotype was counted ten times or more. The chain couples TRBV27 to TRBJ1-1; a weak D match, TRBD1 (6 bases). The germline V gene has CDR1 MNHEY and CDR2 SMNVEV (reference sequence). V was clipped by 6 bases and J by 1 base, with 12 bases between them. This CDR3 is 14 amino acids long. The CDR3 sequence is CASSSQGTNTEAFF. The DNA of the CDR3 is TGTGCCAGCAGCTCACAGGGCACGAACACTGAAGCTTTCTTT.

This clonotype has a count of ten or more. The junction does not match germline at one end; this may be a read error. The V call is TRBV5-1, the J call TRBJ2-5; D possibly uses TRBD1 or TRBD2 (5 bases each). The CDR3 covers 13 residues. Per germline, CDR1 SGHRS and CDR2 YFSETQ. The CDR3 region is CASMRWDQETQYF. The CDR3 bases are TGCGCCAGCATGAGATGGGACCAGGAGACCCAGTACTTC.

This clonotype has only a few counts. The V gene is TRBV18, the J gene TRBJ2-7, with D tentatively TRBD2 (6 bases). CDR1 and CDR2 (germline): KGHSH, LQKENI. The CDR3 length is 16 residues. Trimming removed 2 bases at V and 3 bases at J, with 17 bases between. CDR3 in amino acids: CASSPSGLLTNYEQYF. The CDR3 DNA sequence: TGTGCCAGCTCACCATCGGGACTCCTAACGAACTACGAGCAGTACTTC. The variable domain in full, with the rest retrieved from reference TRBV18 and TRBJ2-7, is NAGVMQNPRHLVRRRGQEARLRCSPMKGHSHVYWYRQLPEEGLKFMVYLQKENIIDESGMPKERFSAEFPKEGPSILRIQQVVRGDSAAYFCASSPSGLLTNYEQYFGPGTRLTVT.

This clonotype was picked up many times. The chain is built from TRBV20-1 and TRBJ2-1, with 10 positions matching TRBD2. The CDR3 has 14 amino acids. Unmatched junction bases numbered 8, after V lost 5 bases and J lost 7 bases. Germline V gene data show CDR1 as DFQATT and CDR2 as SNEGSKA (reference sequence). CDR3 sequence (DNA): TGCAGTGCTCCGCGACTAGCGGGTACTAATGAGCAGTTCTTC. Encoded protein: CSAPRLAGTNEQFF.

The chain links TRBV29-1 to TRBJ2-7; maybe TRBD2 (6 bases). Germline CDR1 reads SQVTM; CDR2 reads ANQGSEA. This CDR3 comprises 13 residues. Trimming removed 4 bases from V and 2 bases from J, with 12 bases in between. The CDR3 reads CSVGERATYEQYF. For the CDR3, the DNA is TGCAGCGTTGGAGAGCGGGCTACCTACGAGCAGTACTTC.

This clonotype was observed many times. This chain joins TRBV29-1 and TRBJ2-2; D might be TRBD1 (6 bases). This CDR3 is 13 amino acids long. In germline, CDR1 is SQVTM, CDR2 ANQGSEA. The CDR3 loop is CIGRQVFTGELFF. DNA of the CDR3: TGCATCGGAAGACAGGTTTTCACAGGGGAGCTGTTTTTT.

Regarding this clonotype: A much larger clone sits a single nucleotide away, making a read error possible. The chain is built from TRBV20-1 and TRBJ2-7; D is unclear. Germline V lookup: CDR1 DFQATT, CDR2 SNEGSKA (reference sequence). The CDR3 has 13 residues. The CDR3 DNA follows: TGCAGTGCTAGAGATTACCGAAACTACGAGCAGCACTTC. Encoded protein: CSARDYRNYEQHF.

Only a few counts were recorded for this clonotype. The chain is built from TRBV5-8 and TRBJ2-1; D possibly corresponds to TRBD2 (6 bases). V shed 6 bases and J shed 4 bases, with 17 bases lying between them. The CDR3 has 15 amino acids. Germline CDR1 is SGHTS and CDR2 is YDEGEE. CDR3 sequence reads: CASTFRDGGYNEQFF. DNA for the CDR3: TGTGCCAGCACCTTCCGGGACGGAGGGTACAATGAGCAGTTCTTC.

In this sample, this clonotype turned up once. CDR3 sequence reads: CASSKRGPYEQYF. The DNA for the CDR3 is TGTGCCAGCAGTAAGCGGGGCCCCTACGAGCAGTACTTC. V is TRBV7-9 and J is TRBJ2-7; 7 bases are shared with TRBD2. Trimming removed 6 bases from V and 2 bases from J; junction bases left unmatched: 4. This CDR3 is 13 amino acids long. Germline V gene lookup returns CDR1 SEHNR and CDR2 FQNEAQ (reference sequence).

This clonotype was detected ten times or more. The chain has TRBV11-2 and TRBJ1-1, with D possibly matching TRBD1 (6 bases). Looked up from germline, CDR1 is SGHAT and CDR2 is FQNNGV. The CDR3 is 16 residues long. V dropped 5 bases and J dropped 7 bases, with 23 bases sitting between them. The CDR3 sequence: CASSLTGMGASDEAFF. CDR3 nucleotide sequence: TGTGCCAGCAGCCTCACAGGAATGGGGGCCAGCGATGAAGCTTTCTTT. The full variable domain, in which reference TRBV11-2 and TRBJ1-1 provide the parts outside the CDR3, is EAGVAQSPRYKIIEKRQSVAFWCNPISGHATLYWYQQILGQGPKLLIQFQNNGVVDDSQLPKDRFSAERLKGVDSTLKIQPAKLEDSAVYLCASSLTGMGASDEAFFGQGTRLTVV.

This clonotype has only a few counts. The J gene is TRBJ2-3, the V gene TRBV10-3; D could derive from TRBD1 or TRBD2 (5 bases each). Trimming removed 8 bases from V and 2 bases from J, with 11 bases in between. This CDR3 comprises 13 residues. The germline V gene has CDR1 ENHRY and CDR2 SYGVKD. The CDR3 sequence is CAIGLGTTDTQYF. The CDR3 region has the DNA TGTGCCATCGGGTTGGGGACCACAGATACGCAGTATTTT.

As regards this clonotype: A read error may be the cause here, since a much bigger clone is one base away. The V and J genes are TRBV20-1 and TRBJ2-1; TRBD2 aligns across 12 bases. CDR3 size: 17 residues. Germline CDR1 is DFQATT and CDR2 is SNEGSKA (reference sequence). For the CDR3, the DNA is TGCAGTGCTAGATTGGCTAGCGGGAGGGGAACCTACAATGAGCCGTTCTTC. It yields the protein CSARLASGRGTYNEPFF.

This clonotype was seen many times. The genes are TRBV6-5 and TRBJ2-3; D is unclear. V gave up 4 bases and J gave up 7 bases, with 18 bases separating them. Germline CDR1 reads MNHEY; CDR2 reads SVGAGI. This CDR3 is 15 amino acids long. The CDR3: CASSFRGPPPYTQYF. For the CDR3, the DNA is TGTGCCAGCAGTTTCCGCGGCCCCCCACCATATACGCAGTATTTT.